A selection of T cell receptor beta chains follows, all from one sample in a study of regulatory T cells in long-lasting Graves disease. Via MiXCR, TCRdb re-called the multiplex PCR reads, giving one row per CDR3 protein. The sample lists some 350,000 distinct CDR3 sequences; around 16% were seen once. The same data also went into a second study, on T cells in Graves' hyperthyroidism and ophthalmopathy.

The source material was peripheral blood mononuclear cells (PBMCs), sampled at new diagnosis, from a patient treated with antithyroid drugs. The receptors here all came from a woman under 30 with Graves disease. CDR3s leave out the opening cysteine and the closing phenylalanine or tryptophan.

v_gene	j_gene	CDR3aa
TRBV7-9	TRBJ1-1	ASSRTSATGFSILGAF
TRBV5-1	TRBJ2-3	ASCPGATWPGTQY
TRBV7-3	TRBJ2-7	ASSLNRAAYEQY
TRBV5-1	TRBJ1-1	ASSRDGSGGTEAF
TRBV19	TRBJ2-1	ASSILPGLAGVREQF
TRBV12-3/TRBV12-4	TRBJ1-1	ASSLRFIAEAF
TRBV6-1	TRBJ1-5	ASSLKIWRTVSGGNQPQH
TRBV7-8	TRBJ1-2	ASSLRRAHGYT
TRBV5-1	TRBJ2-2	ASSSYRTGINTGELF
TRBV7-9	TRBJ1-6	ASSASSSYNSPLH
TRBV12-3/TRBV12-4	TRBJ2-3	ASGNRRQGVDTQY
TRBV5-4	TRBJ1-1	ASRGTLMNTEAF
TRBV5-5	TRBJ1-3	ASSTRAATGNTIY
TRBV9	TRBJ2-7	ASSARLDWGPAYEQY
TRBV5-1	TRBJ2-2	ASREGLTGELF
TRBV20-1	TRBJ1-5	SASGDREYQPQH
TRBV5-5	TRBJ1-6	ASSLGSGARNSPLH
TRBV7-9	TRBJ2-3	ASSSPRRGNTDTQY
TRBV12-3/TRBV12-4	TRBJ1-2	ASSGQYYGYT
TRBV28	TRBJ1-5	ASRNLRTGEGYSNQPQH
TRBV12-3/TRBV12-4	TRBJ2-5	ASSLLAGGGETQY